This T cell receptor beta chain was captured in a study of T cell clones after liver transplantation. Using immunoSEQ multiplex PCR, the repertoire was profiled, and TCRdb retains in-frame clones only, with some absent. The sample lists about 45,000 clones, 86% seen once, with roughly 2.7% in the top ten. Germline lookup yields CDR1 SGHTA and CDR2 FQGNSA. The CDR3 is 14 amino acids. Trimming took off 5 bases at V and 5 bases at J, with 13 bases between the two ends. The TCR was taken from a human patient who received a liver transplant. Some T cells may have originated in the graft donor. Sequencing used CD4+ T cells from blood, obtained 24 months after liver transplant. V gene TRBV7-2 combines with J gene TRBJ1-5; D is ambiguous. CDR3 bases: TGTGCCAGCAGCCTGACATGGAGTGATCAGCCCCAGCATTTT. Translation gives CASSLTWSDQPQHF.